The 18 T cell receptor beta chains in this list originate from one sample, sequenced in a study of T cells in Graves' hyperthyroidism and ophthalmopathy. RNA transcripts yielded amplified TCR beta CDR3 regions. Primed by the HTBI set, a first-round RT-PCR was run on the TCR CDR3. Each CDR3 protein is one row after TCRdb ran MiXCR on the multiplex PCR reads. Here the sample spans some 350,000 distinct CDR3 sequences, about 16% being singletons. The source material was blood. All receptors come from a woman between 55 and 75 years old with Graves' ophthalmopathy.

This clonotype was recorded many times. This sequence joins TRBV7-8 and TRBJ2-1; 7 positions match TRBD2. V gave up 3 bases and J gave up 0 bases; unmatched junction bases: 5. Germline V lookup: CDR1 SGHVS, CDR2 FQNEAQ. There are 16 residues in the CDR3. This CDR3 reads CASSLGLAVSYNEQFF. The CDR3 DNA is TGTGCCAGCAGCTTGGGGCTAGCGGTCTCCTACAATGAGCAGTTCTTC. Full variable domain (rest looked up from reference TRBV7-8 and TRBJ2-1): GAGVSQSPRYKVAKRGQDVALRCDPISGHVSLFWYQQALGQGPEFLTYFQNEAQLDKSGLPSDRFFAERPEGSVSTLKIQRTQQEDSAVYLCASSLGLAVSYNEQFFGPGTRLTVL.

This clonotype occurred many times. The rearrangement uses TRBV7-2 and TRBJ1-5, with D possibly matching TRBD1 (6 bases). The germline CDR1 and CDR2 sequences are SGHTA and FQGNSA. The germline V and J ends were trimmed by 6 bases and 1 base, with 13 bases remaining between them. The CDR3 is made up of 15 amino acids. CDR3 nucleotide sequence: TGTGCCAGCAGTAGCGGGGGCGAAAGCAATCAGCCCCAGCATTTT. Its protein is CASSSGGESNQPQHF.

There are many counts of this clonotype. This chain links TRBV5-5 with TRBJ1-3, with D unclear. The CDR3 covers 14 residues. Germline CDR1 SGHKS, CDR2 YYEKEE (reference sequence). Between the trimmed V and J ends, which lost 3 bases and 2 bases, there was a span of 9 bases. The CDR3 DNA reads TGTGCCAGCAGCTCGGACGGAGCTGGAAACACCATATATTTT. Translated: CASSSDGAGNTIYF.

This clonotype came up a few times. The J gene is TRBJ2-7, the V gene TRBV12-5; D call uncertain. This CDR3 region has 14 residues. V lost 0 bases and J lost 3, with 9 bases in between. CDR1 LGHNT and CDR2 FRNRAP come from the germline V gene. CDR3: CASGLVHTLYEQYF. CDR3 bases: TGTGCTAGTGGTTTGGTACATACCCTCTACGAGCAGTACTTC.

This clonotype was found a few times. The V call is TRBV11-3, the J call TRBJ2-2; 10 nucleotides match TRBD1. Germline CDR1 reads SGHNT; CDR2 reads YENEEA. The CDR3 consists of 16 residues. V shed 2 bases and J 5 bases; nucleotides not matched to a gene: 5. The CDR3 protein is CASSLSPGQGTGELFF. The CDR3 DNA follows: TGTGCCAGCAGCTTAAGTCCGGGACAGGGGACCGGGGAGCTGTTTTTT.

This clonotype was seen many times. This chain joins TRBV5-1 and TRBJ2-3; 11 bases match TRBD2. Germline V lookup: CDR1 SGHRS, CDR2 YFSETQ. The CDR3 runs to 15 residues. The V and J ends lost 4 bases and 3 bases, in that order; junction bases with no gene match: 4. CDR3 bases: TGCGCCAGCAGCGCCGGGACTAGCGGAACAGATACGCAGTATTTT. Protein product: CASSAGTSGTDTQYF.

The CDR3 protein is CASSPHLDREGDNEQFF. The CDR3 DNA follows: TGTGCCAGTTCCCCTCATTTGGACAGGGAAGGGGACAATGAGCAGTTCTTC. This chain uses TRBV19 with TRBJ2-1, with TRBD1 identical over 8 bases. The J segment lost 5 bases and the V segment lost 8 bases, leaving 17 bases of the junction unmatched. The CDR3 runs 17 residues. The germline V gene encodes CDR1 LNHDA and CDR2 SQIVND (reference sequence).

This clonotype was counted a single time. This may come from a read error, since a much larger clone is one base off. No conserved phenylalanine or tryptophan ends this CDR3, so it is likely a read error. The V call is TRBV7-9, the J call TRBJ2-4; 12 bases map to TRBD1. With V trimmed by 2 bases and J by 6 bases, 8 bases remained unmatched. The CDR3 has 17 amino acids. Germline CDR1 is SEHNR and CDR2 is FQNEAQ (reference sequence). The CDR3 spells CASSLSRDRGRGNIQYS. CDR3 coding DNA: TGTGCCAGCAGCTTATCGCGGGACAGGGGGCGCGGAAACATTCAGTACTCC.

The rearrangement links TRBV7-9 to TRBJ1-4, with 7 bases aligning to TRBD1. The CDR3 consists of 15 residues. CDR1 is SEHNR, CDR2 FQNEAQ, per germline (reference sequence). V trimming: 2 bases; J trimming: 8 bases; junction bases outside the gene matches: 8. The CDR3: CASSLLTGAGEKLFF. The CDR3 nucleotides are TGTGCCAGCAGCTTACTAACAGGGGCGGGGGAAAAACTGTTTTTT. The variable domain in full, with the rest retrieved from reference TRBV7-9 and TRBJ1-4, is DTGVSQNPRHKITKRGQNVTFRCDPISEHNRLYWYRQTLGQGPEFLTYFQNEAQLEKSRLLSDRFSAERPKGSFSTLEIQRTEQGDSAMYLCASSLLTGAGEKLFFGSGTQLSVL.

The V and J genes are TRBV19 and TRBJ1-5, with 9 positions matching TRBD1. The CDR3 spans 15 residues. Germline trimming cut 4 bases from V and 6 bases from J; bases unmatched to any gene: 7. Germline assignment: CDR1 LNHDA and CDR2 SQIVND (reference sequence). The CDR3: CASSTTLTGGQPQHF. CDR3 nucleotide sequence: TGTGCCAGTAGTACGACCCTGACAGGGGGTCAGCCCCAGCATTTT.

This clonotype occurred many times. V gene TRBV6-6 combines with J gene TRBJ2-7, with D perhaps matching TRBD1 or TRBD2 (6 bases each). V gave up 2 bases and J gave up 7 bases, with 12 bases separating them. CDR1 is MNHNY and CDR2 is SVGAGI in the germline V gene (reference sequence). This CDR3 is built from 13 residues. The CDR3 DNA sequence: TGTGCCAGCAGTTACGGGGGGCCGGGGGAGCAGTACTTC. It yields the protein CASSYGGPGEQYF.

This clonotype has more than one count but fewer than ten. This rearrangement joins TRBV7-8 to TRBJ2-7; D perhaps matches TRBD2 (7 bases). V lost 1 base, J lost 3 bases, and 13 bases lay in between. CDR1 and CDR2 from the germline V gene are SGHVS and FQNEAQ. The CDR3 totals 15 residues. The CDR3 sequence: CASSLEGGDNYEQYF. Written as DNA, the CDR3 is TGTGCCAGCAGCTTAGAGGGGGGGGACAACTACGAGCAGTACTTC.

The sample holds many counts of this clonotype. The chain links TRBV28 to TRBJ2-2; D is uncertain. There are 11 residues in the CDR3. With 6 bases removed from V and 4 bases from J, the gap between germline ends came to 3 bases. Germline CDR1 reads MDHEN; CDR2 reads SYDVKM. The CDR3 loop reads CASRFTGELFF. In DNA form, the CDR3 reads TGTGCCAGCAGATTCACCGGGGAGCTGTTTTTT. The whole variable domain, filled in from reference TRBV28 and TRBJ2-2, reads DVKVTQSSRYLVKRTGEKVFLECVQDMDHENMFWYRQDPGLGLRLIYFSYDVKMKEKGDIPEGYSVSREKKERFSLILESASTNQTSMYLCASRFTGELFFGEGSRLTVL.

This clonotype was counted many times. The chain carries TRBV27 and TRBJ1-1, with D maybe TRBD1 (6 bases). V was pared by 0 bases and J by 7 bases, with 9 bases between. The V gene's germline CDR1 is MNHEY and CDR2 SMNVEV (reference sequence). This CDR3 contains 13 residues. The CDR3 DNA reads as TGTGCCAGCAGTTTATCGGCAGGGGTTGAAGCTTTCTTT. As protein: CASSLSAGVEAFF.

The CDR3: CASTNRGDYGYTF. The DNA of the CDR3 is TGTGCCAGCACCAACAGGGGGGACTATGGCTACACCTTC. The chain uses TRBV12-3 or TRBV12-4 and TRBJ1-2; 8 bases agree with TRBD1. V gave up 7 bases and J gave up 3 bases; unmatched junction bases: 4. The CDR3 contains 13 residues.

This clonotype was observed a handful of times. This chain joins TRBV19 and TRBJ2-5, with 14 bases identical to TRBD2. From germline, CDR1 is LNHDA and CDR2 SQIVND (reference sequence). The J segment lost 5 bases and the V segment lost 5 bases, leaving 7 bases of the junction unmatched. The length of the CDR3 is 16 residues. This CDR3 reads CASSSTSGRVRETQYF. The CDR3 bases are TGTGCCAGTAGTTCGACTAGCGGGAGGGTGAGGGAGACCCAGTACTTC.

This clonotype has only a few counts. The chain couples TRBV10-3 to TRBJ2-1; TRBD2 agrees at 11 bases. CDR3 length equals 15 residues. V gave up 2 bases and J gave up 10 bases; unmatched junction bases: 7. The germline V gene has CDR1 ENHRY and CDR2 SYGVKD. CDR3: CAISELSGRVSEQFF. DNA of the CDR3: TGTGCCATCAGTGAGCTTAGCGGGAGGGTTAGCGAGCAGTTCTTC.

The DNA for the CDR3 is TGTGCCATCAGGAGTGGAGAGGCGACCCAGTACTTC. Translation gives CAIRSGEATQYF. The J gene is TRBJ2-5, the V gene TRBV10-3, with no clear D. Germline-derived CDR1 and CDR2 are ENHRY and SYGVKD. This CDR3 is 12 amino acids long. V lost 6 bases and J lost 7, with 12 bases in between.